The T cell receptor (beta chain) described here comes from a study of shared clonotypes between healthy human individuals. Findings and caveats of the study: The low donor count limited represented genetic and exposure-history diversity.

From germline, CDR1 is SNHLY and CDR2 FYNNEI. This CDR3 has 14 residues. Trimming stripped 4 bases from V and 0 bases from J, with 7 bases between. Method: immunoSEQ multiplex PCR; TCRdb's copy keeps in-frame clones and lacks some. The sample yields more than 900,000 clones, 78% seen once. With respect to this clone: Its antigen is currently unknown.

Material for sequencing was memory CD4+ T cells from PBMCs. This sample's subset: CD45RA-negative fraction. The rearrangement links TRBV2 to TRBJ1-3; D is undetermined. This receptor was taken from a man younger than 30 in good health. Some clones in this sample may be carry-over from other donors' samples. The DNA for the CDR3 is TGTGCCAGCAGTGCACAGAGCTCTGGAAACACCATATATTTT. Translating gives CASSAQSSGNTIYF.